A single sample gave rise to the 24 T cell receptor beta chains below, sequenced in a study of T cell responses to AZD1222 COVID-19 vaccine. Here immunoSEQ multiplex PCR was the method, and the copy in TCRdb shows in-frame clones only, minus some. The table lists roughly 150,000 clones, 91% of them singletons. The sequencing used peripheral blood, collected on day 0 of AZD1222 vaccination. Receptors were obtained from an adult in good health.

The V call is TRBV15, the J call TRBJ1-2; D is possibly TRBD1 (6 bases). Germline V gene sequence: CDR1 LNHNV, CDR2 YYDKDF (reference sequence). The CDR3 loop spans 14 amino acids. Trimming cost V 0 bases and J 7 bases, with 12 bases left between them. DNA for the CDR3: TGTGCCACCAGCAGAGACCAGGGGATGGGTGGCTACACCTTC. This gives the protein CATSRDQGMGGYTF.

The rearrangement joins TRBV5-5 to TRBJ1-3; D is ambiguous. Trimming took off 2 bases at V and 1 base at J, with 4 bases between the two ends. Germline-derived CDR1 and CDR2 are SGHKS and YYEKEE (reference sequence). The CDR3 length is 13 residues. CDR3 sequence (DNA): TGTGCCAGCAGCTTAAATTCTGGAAACACCATATATTTT. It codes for CASSLNSGNTIYF.

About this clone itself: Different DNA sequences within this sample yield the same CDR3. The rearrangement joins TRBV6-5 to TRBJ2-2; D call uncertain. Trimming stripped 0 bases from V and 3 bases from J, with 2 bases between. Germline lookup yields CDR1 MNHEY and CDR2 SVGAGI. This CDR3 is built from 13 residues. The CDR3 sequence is CASSYSYTGELFF. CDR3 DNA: TGTGCCAGCAGTTACTCCTACACCGGGGAGCTGTTTTTT.

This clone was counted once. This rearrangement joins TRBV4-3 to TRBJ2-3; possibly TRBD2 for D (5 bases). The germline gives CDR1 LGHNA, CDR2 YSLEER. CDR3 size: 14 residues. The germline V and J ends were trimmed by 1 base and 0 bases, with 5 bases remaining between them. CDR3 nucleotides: TGCGCCAGCAGCCAAGGGACTAGCACAGATACGCAGTATTTT. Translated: CASSQGTSTDTQYF.

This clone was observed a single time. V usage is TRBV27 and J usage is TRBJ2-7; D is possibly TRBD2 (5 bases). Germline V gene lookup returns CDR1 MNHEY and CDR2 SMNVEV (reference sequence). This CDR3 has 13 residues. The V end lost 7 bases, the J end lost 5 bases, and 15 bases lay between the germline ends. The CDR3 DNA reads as TGTGCCAGCACCCCGGCCGACGGGAACGAGCAGTACTTC. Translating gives CASTPADGNEQYF.

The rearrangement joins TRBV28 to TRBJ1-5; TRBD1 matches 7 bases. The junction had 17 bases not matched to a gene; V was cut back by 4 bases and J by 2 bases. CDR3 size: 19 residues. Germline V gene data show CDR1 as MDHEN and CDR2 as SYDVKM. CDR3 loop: CASSSNRDRIKLGNQPQHF. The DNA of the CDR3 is TGTGCCAGCAGTTCCAACCGGGACAGAATAAAACTCGGCAATCAGCCCCAGCATTTT.

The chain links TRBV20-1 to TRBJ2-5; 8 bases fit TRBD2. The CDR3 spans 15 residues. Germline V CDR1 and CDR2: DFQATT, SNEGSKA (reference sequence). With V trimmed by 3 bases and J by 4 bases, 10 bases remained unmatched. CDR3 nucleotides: TGCAGTGCTAGTCGGACCGGGGGGGACCGAGAGACCCAGTACTTC. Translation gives CSASRTGGDRETQYF.

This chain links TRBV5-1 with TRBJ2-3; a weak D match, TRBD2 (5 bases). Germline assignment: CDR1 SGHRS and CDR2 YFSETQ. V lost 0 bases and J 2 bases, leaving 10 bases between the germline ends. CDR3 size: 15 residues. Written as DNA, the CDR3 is TGCGCCAGCAGCTTGGACGGGGTTTTCACAGATACGCAGTATTTT. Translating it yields CASSLDGVFTDTQYF. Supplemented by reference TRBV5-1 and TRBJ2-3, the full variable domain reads KAGVTQTPRYLIKTRGQQVTLSCSPISGHRSVSWYQQTPGQGLQFLFEYFSETQRNKGNFPGRFSGRQFSNSRSEMNVSTLELGDSALYLCASSLDGVFTDTQYFGPGTRLTVL.

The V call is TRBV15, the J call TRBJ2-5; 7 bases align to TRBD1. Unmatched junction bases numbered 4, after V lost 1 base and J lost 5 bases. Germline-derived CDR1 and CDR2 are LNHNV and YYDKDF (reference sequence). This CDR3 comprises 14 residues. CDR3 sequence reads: CATSRVGTEETQYF. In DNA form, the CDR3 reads TGTGCCACCAGCAGAGTCGGGACAGAGGAGACCCAGTACTTC.

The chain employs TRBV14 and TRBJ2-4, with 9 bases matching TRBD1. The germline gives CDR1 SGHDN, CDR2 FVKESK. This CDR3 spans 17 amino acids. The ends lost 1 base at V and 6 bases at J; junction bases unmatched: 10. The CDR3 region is CASSQAAGQGQGNIQYF. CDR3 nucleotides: TGTGCCAGCAGCCAAGCCGCAGGACAGGGGCAGGGAAACATTCAGTACTTC.

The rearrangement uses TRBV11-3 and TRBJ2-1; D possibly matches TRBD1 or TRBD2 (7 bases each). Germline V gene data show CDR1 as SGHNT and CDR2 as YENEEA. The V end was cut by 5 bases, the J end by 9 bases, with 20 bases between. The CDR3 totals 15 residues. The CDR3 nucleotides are TGTGCCAGCAGCGCAGGGGGGGGGCCTTTCGCTGAGCAGTTCTTC. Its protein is CASSAGGGPFAEQFF.

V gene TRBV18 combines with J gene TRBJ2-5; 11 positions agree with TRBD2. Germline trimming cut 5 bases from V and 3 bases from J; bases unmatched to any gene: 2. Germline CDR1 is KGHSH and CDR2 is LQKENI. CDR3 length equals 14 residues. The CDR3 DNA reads TGTGCCAGCTCATCACTAGCGGGAGAAGAGACCCAGTACTTC. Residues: CASSSLAGEETQYF. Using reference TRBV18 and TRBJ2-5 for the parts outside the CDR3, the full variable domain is NAGVMQNPRHLVRRRGQEARLRCSPMKGHSHVYWYRQLPEEGLKFMVYLQKENIIDESGMPKERFSAEFPKEGPSILRIQQVVRGDSAAYFCASSSLAGEETQYFGPGTRLLVL.

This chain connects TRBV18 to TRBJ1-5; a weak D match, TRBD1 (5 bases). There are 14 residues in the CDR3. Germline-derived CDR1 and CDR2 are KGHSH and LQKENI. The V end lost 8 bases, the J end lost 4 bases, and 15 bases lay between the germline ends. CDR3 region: CASSNRDRNQPQHF. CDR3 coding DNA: TGTGCCAGCAGCAACCGGGACCGGAATCAGCCCCAGCATTTT.

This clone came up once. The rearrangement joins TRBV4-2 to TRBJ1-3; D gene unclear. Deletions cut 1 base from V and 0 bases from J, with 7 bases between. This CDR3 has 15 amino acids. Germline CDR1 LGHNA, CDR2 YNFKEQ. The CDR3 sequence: CASSQADFSGNTIYF. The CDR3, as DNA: TGTGCCAGCAGCCAAGCGGATTTCTCTGGAAACACCATATATTTT.

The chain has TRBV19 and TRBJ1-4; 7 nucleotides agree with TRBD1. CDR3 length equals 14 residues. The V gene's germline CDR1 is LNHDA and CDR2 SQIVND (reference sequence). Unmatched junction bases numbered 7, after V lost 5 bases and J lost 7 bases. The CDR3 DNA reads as TGTGCCAGTAGTGAGGGGGCGAGGGCTGAAAAACTGTTTTTT. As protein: CASSEGARAEKLFF.

The CDR3 DNA is TGTGCCAGCAGTTTAGGTCAAGCCTGGGGAGATACGCAGTATTTT. Translating gives CASSLGQAWGDTQYF. The genes are TRBV28 and TRBJ2-3; no clear D. In germline, CDR1 is MDHEN, CDR2 SYDVKM. The CDR3 loop spans 15 amino acids. V was shortened by 2 bases and J by 5 bases, with 14 bases between the two germline ends.

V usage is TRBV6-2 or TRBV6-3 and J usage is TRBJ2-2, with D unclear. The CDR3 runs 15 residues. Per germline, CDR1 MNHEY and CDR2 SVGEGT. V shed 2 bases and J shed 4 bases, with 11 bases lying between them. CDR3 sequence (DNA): TGTGCCAGCAGTTACGGTATTGTGGGCACCGGGGAGCTGTTTTTT. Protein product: CASSYGIVGTGELFF.

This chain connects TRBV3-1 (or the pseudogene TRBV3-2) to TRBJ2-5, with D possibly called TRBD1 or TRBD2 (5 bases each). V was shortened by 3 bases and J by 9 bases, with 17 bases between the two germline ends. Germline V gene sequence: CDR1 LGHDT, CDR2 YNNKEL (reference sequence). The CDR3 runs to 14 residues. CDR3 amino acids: CASSQGDGRPPQYF. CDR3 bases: TGTGCCAGCAGCCAGGGGGACGGCAGGCCGCCCCAGTACTTC.

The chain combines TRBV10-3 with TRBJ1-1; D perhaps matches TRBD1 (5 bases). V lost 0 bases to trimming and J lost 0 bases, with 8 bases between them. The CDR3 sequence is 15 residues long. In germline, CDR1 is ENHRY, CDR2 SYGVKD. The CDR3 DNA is TGTGCCATCAGTGAGTCGCCAGGGCTGAACACTGAAGCTTTCTTT. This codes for CAISESPGLNTEAFF.

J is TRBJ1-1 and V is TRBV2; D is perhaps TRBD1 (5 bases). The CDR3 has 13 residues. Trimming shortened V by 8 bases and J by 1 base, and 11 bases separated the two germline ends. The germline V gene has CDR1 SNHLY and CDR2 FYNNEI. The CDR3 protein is CASLRGGNTEAFF. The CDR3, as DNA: TGTGCCAGCCTCCGGGGGGGGAACACTGAAGCTTTCTTT. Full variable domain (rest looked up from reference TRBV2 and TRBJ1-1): EPEVTQTPSHQVTQMGQEVILRCVPISNHLYFYWYRQILGQKVEFLVSFYNNEISEKSEIFDDQFSVERPDGSNFTLKIRSTKLEDSAMYFCASLRGGNTEAFFGQGTRLTVV.

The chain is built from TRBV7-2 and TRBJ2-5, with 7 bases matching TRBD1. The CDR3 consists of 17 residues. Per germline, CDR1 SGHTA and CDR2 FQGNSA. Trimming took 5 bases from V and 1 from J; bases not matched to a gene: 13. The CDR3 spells CASSKGALTGSQETQYF. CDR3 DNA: TGTGCCAGCAGCAAGGGGGCACTTACCGGGTCCCAAGAGACCCAGTACTTC.

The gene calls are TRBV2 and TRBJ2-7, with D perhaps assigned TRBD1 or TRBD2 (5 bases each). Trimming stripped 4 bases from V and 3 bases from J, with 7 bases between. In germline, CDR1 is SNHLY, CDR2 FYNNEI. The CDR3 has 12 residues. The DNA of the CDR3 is TGTGCCAGCAGTGGGGACGGCTACGAGCAGTACTTC. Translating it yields CASSGDGYEQYF.

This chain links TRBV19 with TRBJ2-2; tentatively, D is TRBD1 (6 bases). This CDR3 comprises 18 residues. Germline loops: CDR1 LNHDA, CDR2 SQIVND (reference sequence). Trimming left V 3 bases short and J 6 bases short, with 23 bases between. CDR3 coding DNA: TGTGCCAGTAGTATTGAGGGGACACCGTTTTCGTCGTCCGGGGAGCTGTTTTTT. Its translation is CASSIEGTPFSSSGELFF.

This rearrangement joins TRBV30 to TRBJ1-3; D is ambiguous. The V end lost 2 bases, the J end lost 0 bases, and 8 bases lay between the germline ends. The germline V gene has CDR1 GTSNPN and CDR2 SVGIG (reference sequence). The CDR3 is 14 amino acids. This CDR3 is CAWSRFNSGNTIYF. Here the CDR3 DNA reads TGTGCCTGGAGTCGTTTTAACTCTGGAAACACCATATATTTT.